The 21 T cell receptor beta chains below were found in one sample sequenced in a study of shared clonotypes between healthy human individuals (dated by TCRdb to 2018 to 2021). The library was built by means of the immunoSEQ multiplex PCR assay. TCRdb's version of the immuneACCESS table is confined to in-frame rearrangements and falls short of the full clone set. An unresolved V gene accounts for under half of the shortfall where checked; the remainder is of unknown origin. Counted in this sample were over 850,000 clones; about 80% of them appeared once. The ten largest make up under 0.8% of the sample. Sequencing was done on a sample of memory CD4+ T cells from PBMCs. The cell subset or site label for this specimen denotes: CD45RA-negative fraction. These receptors originate from a man between 18 and 29 years old in good health. Some clones in this sample may be carry-over from other donors' samples.

The chain recombines TRBV7-9 with TRBJ2-7; possibly TRBD2 for D (5 bases). Germline lookup yields CDR1 SEHNR and CDR2 FQNEAQ (reference sequence). The CDR3 is 15 amino acids. The V end lost 5 bases, the J end lost 6 bases, and 20 bases lay between the germline ends. DNA of the CDR3: TGTGCCAGCAGCCCGCGGGCCTCACCATCCGGCGAGCAGTACTTC. As protein: CASSPRASPSGEQYF.

The chain uses TRBV28 and TRBJ2-7, with a weak D call TRBD1 (6 bases). Germline V gene sequence: CDR1 MDHEN, CDR2 SYDVKM. The V end was cut by 5 bases, the J end by 12 bases, with 26 bases between. The CDR3 covers 15 residues. The CDR3, as DNA: TGTGCCAGCAGTGATACCGACAGGCGGACGATCGGGCGGTACTTC. Translating gives CASSDTDRRTIGRYF.

The chain combines TRBV18 with TRBJ2-7; D may be TRBD1 (5 bases). The CDR3 contains 14 residues. Germline CDR1 KGHSH, CDR2 LQKENI. The V end was cut by 2 bases, the J end by 4 bases, with 12 bases between. Here the CDR3 reads CASSPVRTNYEQYF. The DNA of the CDR3 is TGTGCCAGCTCACCAGTCCGGACAAATTACGAGCAGTACTTC.

This chain uses TRBV28 with TRBJ2-7; perhaps TRBD1 as D (6 bases). In germline, CDR1 is MDHEN, CDR2 SYDVKM. The V end was cut by 4 bases, the J end by 7 bases, with 17 bases between. CDR3 length equals 14 residues. The CDR3 DNA follows: TGTGCCAGCAGTTCGTGGGACACCTTTGGGGAGCAGTACTTC. Translating gives CASSSWDTFGEQYF.

This sequence joins TRBV7-9 and TRBJ1-5, with a weak D call TRBD1 (6 bases). Germline values: CDR1 SEHNR, CDR2 FQNEAQ (reference sequence). The CDR3 runs 15 residues. V was clipped by 1 base and J by 7 bases, with 14 bases between them. This CDR3 is CASSLVGRGWQPQHF. The CDR3 region has the DNA TGTGCCAGCAGCTTAGTGGGCAGGGGTTGGCAGCCCCAGCATTTT.

The genes are TRBV4-1 and TRBJ1-2; a weak D match, TRBD1 (5 bases). V lost 4 bases, J lost 3 bases, and 18 bases lay in between. Germline CDR1 reads MGHRA; CDR2 reads YSYEKL. The CDR3 loop spans 16 amino acids. In DNA, the CDR3 is TGCGCCAGCAGCCCCTTGGGACCATACCTAGACTATGGCTACACCTTC. Its translation: CASSPLGPYLDYGYTF.

A single count supports this clone. The CDR3 nucleotides read TGCGCCAGCAGCTTGGGAGCCCTGGGCAGGGGGACTAACTATGGCTACACCTTC. The encoded protein is CASSLGALGRGTNYGYTF. The chain links TRBV5-1 to TRBJ1-2; TRBD1 agrees at 7 bases. The trim removed 0 bases at V and 0 bases at J, leaving 11 bases unmatched. The CDR3 sequence is 18 residues long. Germline lookup yields CDR1 SGHRS and CDR2 YFSETQ. Together with reference TRBV5-1 and TRBJ1-2, the CDR3 gives the full variable domain: KAGVTQTPRYLIKTRGQQVTLSCSPISGHRSVSWYQQTPGQGLQFLFEYFSETQRNKGNFPGRFSGRQFSNSRSEMNVSTLELGDSALYLCASSLGALGRGTNYGYTFGSGTRLTVV.

V is TRBV9 and J is TRBJ2-4, with 8 bases that match TRBD1. Germline CDR1 and CDR2: SGDLS and YYNGEE. The CDR3 spans 15 residues. Losses at the gene ends were 3 bases for V and 4 bases for J; bases not matched to a gene: 6. This CDR3 is CASSASGQAKNIQYF. The DNA for the CDR3 is TGTGCCAGCAGCGCCTCGGGACAGGCAAAAAACATTCAGTACTTC.

The chain recombines TRBV7-8 with TRBJ2-7; TRBD1 agrees at 10 bases. V shed 5 bases and J 1 base; nucleotides not matched to a gene: 8. This CDR3 has 16 amino acids. Germline-derived CDR1 and CDR2 are SGHVS and FQNEAQ. The CDR3 spells CASSPQADRGSYEQYF. DNA of the CDR3: TGTGCCAGCAGCCCCCAGGCGGACAGGGGGTCCTACGAGCAGTACTTC.

This rearrangement joins TRBV7-3 to TRBJ2-2; 9 nucleotides match TRBD2. Germline lookup yields CDR1 SGHTA and CDR2 FQGTGA. The length of the CDR3 is 16 residues. J lost 7 bases, V lost 2 bases, and 8 bases had no gene match. The CDR3 nucleotides are TGTGCCAGCAGCTTATTTGCGGGAGGGCCGGTCGGGGAGCTGTTTTTT. Its protein product is CASSLFAGGPVGELFF.

V and J are TRBV23-1 and TRBJ1-1; 7 bases match TRBD1. Being an ORF, TRBV23-1 has a function that is uncertain. Trimming removed 0 bases from V and 3 bases from J; junction bases left unmatched: 16. This CDR3 is built from 19 residues. The CDR3 DNA is TGCGCCAGCAGTCAATCGGGGGGCAGGGGGGACCATGAGGACACTGAAGCTTTCTTT. Translating gives CASSQSGGRGDHEDTEAFF.

The gene calls are TRBV7-6 and TRBJ2-1; unclear D gene. The CDR3 length is 13 residues. The V gene's germline CDR1 is SGHVS and CDR2 FNYEAQ. Trimming stripped 1 base from V and 6 bases from J, with 7 bases between. DNA of the CDR3: TGTGCCAGCAGCTTAGGACTTGTCAATGAGCAGTTCTTC. The encoded protein is CASSLGLVNEQFF.

V usage is TRBV27 and J usage is TRBJ1-5; no clear D gene. The CDR3 totals 15 residues. V shed 1 base and J shed 0 bases, with 7 bases lying between them. The V gene's germline CDR1 is MNHEY and CDR2 SMNVEV (reference sequence). The CDR3 is CASSLLGGSNQPQHF. As DNA, the CDR3 is TGTGCCAGCAGTTTATTGGGTGGTAGCAATCAGCCCCAGCATTTT.

The rearrangement uses TRBV9 and TRBJ2-3; possible D gene TRBD2, 5 bases. Trimming took 3 bases from V and 3 from J, leaving 11 bases between them. The length of the CDR3 is 14 residues. CDR1 is SGDLS, CDR2 YYNGEE, per germline. DNA for the CDR3: TGTGCCAGCAGCGATACGGGAAGTACAGATACGCAGTATTTT. Translating it yields CASSDTGSTDTQYF.

The V gene is TRBV4-2, the J gene TRBJ2-3, with D perhaps TRBD2 (6 bases). Trimming left V 5 bases short and J 10 bases short, with 16 bases between. This CDR3 comprises 13 residues. Germline CDR1 LGHNA, CDR2 YNFKEQ. The CDR3 DNA sequence: TGTGCCAGCAGCGCCCTGGGGGGAATCCCGCAGTATTTT. It encodes CASSALGGIPQYF.

This clone was observed a handful of times. The V gene is TRBV18, the J gene TRBJ2-7, with a weak D call TRBD2 (5 bases). CDR1 is KGHSH and CDR2 is LQKENI in the germline V gene. V was clipped by 2 bases and J by 6 bases, with 5 bases between them. This CDR3 region has 11 residues. DNA of the CDR3: TGTGCCAGCTCACCAGGGAGCGAGCAGTACTTC. Its protein is CASSPGSEQYF.

The V and J genes are TRBV29-1 and TRBJ1-2; 9 nucleotides match TRBD1. Per the germline V gene, CDR1 is SQVTM and CDR2 is ANQGSEA. The CDR3 spans 16 residues. J gave up 1 base and V 7 bases, and 13 bases lay outside the gene matches. CDR3 sequence reads: CSALTGGRGGNYGYTF. The CDR3 DNA follows: TGCAGCGCCCTTACAGGGGGCCGCGGGGGTAACTATGGCTACACCTTC. The full variable domain, completed using reference TRBV29-1 and TRBJ1-2, is SAVISQKPSRDICQRGTSLTIQCQVDSQVTMMFWYRQQPGQSLTLIATANQGSEATYESGFVIDKFPISRPNLTFSTLTVSNMSPEDSSIYLCSALTGGRGGNYGYTFGSGTRLTVV.

The genes are TRBV29-1 and TRBJ1-1, with TRBD1 as a possible D gene (5 bases). Germline V gives CDR1 SQVTM, CDR2 ANQGSEA. There are 13 residues in the CDR3. The V end lost 4 bases, the J end lost 5 bases, and 14 bases lay between the germline ends. The CDR3 protein is CSVGGGERTEAFF. CDR3 in DNA: TGCAGCGTTGGAGGAGGGGAAAGGACTGAAGCTTTCTTT.

The chain uses TRBV4-3 and TRBJ1-6; no definite D call. Germline V gives CDR1 LGHNA, CDR2 YSLEER. Trimming stripped 1 base from V and 6 bases from J, with 16 bases between. This CDR3 has 17 amino acids. The CDR3 bases are TGCGCCAGCAGCCAAGCTTTTGAGGGAGACGCTAATTCACCCCTCCACTTT. It encodes CASSQAFEGDANSPLHF.

The V call is TRBV5-1, the J call TRBJ1-1; D is ambiguous. V was pared by 0 bases and J by 10 bases, with 10 bases between. This CDR3 is built from 12 residues. The germline gives CDR1 SGHRS, CDR2 YFSETQ. CDR3 sequence reads: CASSLGGIGAFF. The DNA of the CDR3 is TGCGCCAGCAGCTTGGGGGGTATAGGAGCTTTCTTT.

The chain links TRBV6-6 to TRBJ2-1; D perhaps matches TRBD2 (5 bases). V was clipped by 11 bases and J by 6 bases, with 17 bases between them. The CDR3 consists of 13 residues. CDR1 and CDR2 from the germline V gene are MNHNY and SVGAGI (reference sequence). The DNA for the CDR3 is TGTGCCTGCTCGGGGAGTCAGGTCAATGAGCAGTTCTTC. Translation gives CACSGSQVNEQFF.